One sample yielded the 26 T cell receptor beta chains listed below, sequenced in a study of T cell responses to AZD1222 COVID-19 vaccine. Sequencing used immunoSEQ multiplex PCR; TCRdb keeps in-frame clones, though not all of them. The data contain 90,000 to 110,000 clones, nearly 90% of them seen just once; the ten biggest clones take up approximately 17%. Here the sequenced sample was peripheral blood, taken on day 0 of AZD1222 vaccination. The receptors come from an adult in good health.

The chain employs TRBV24-1 and TRBJ2-7, with TRBD1 matching over 7 bases. Germline lookup yields CDR1 KGHDR and CDR2 SFDVKD. V lost 6 bases to trimming and J lost 4 bases; unmatched junction nucleotides: 11. This CDR3 contains 15 residues. The CDR3 DNA reads as TGTGCCACCAGTTGCAAACCGGCAGGGGGTTACGAGCAGTACGTC. Protein product: CATSCKPAGGYEQYV.

This clone has just a few counts. J is TRBJ2-5 and V is TRBV20-1; D not certain. The CDR3 covers 11 residues. CDR1 is DFQATT and CDR2 is SNEGSKA in the germline V gene (reference sequence). Trimming took off 0 bases at V and 5 bases at J, with 4 bases between the two ends. The CDR3 spells CSARDMETQYF. The DNA for the CDR3 is TGCAGTGCTAGAGATATGGAGACCCAGTACTTC.

The chain has TRBV7-2 and TRBJ2-7, with unresolved D. The CDR3 is 12 amino acids. Germline loops: CDR1 SGHTA, CDR2 FQGNSA. Trimming left V 4 bases short and J 3 bases short, with 7 bases between. The CDR3 region is CASSYTDYEQYF. The DNA for the CDR3 is TGTGCCAGCAGCTACACTGACTACGAGCAGTACTTC.

The chain combines TRBV10-3 with TRBJ2-3, with 7 bases lining up with TRBD2. Unmatched junction bases numbered 5, after V lost 5 bases and J lost 0 bases. The CDR3 totals 15 residues. CDR1 ENHRY and CDR2 SYGVKD come from the germline V gene. DNA for the CDR3: TGTGCCATCAGTAAGGGAGGGGCTAGCACAGATACGCAGTATTTT. Translation gives CAISKGGASTDTQYF.

DNA of the CDR3: TGTGCCAGCAGGGGCTCTGGGGCCAACGTCCTGACTTTC. Translating it yields CASRGSGANVLTF. The rearrangement links TRBV6-5 to TRBJ2-6; no definite D call. The CDR3 spans 13 residues. CDR1 MNHEY and CDR2 SVGAGI come from the germline V gene. Between the trimmed V and J ends, which lost 6 bases and 0 bases, there was a span of 3 bases.

The CDR3 loop is CASITRTSPGNQPQHF. Written as DNA, the CDR3 is TGTGCCAGCATAACTAGGACGTCGCCGGGCAATCAGCCCCAGCATTTT. The rearrangement joins TRBV25-1 to TRBJ1-5; D is unclear. CDR1 and CDR2 from the germline V gene are MGHDK and SYGVNS. Trimming took 7 bases from V and 2 from J, leaving 18 bases between them. This CDR3 is built from 16 residues.

This sequence joins TRBV6-5 and TRBJ2-7; 11 nucleotides align to TRBD2. The CDR3 runs 12 residues. Germline V gives CDR1 MNHEY, CDR2 SVGAGI. The junction had 7 bases not matched to a gene; V was cut back by 10 bases and J by 8 bases. Here the CDR3 reads CATLSTSGKQYV. The CDR3 region has the DNA TGTGCCACCTTGTCGACTAGCGGGAAGCAGTACGTC.

Only a few counts were recorded for this clone. V is TRBV11-3 and J is TRBJ2-3, with D possibly matching TRBD1 (6 bases). V gave up 4 bases and J gave up 2 bases, with 13 bases separating them. Germline CDR1 and CDR2: SGHNT and YENEEA. CDR3 length: 15 residues. The CDR3 DNA sequence: TGTGCCAGCAGCTCCAGCACAGGGTTCACAGATACGCAGTATTTT. Translating gives CASSSSTGFTDTQYF. Full variable domain (rest looked up from reference TRBV11-3 and TRBJ2-3): EAGVVQSPRYKIIEKKQPVAFWCNPISGHNTLYWYLQNLGQGPELLIRYENEEAVDDSQLPKDRFSAERLKGVDSTLKIQPAELGDSAVYLCASSSSTGFTDTQYFGPGTRLTVL.

The chain couples TRBV24-1 to TRBJ1-2; a weak D match, TRBD1 (5 bases). Trimming shortened V by 6 bases and J by 2 bases, and 9 bases separated the two germline ends. The germline gives CDR1 KGHDR, CDR2 SFDVKD. The CDR3 sequence is 13 residues long. CDR3 in DNA: TGTGCCACCAGTTCGGGACCGAACTATGGCTACACCTTC. Translating it yields CATSSGPNYGYTF.

The chain employs TRBV7-2 and TRBJ1-4; 7 bases fit TRBD1. Germline V gene sequence: CDR1 SGHTA, CDR2 FQGNSA. The CDR3 spans 14 residues. Trimming removed 5 bases from V and 7 bases from J; junction bases left unmatched: 7. CDR3 in amino acids: CASSVQGYAEKLFF. The CDR3 nucleotides are TGTGCCAGCAGCGTACAGGGGTATGCTGAAAAACTGTTTTTT.

The chain has TRBV14 and TRBJ2-2; possible D gene TRBD1, 5 bases. CDR1 is SGHDN and CDR2 is FVKESK in the germline V gene. The germline V and J ends were trimmed by 4 bases and 4 bases, with 13 bases remaining between them. The CDR3 is made up of 15 amino acids. CDR3 DNA sequence: TGTGCCAGCAGCCCTTTGGGGCCAGTCACCGGGGAGCTGTTTTTT. Residues: CASSPLGPVTGELFF.

The V gene is TRBV3-1 (or the pseudogene TRBV3-2), the J gene TRBJ1-5; D is uncertain. This CDR3 contains 17 residues. Per germline, CDR1 LGHDT and CDR2 YNNKEL (reference sequence). Trimming pared 7 bases from V and 0 bases from J, leaving 19 bases between. This chain's CDR3 is CASIHPGDPYSNQPQHF. The DNA of the CDR3 is TGTGCCAGCATCCACCCCGGGGATCCCTATAGCAATCAGCCCCAGCATTTT.

The gene calls are TRBV11-1 and TRBJ2-7; perhaps TRBD1 as D (6 bases). Trimming pared 6 bases from V and 5 bases from J, leaving 14 bases between. The CDR3 has 13 amino acids. CDR1 SGHAT and CDR2 FQDESV come from the germline V gene (reference sequence). This CDR3 reads CASRHTGRDEQYF. CDR3 nucleotide sequence: TGTGCCAGCAGGCACACAGGGAGAGACGAGCAGTACTTC. Using reference TRBV11-1 and TRBJ2-7 for the parts outside the CDR3, the full variable domain is EAEVAQSPRYKITEKSQAVAFWCDPISGHATLYWYRQILGQGPELLVQFQDESVVDDSQLPKDRFSAERLKGVDSTLKIQPAELGDSAMYLCASRHTGRDEQYFGPGTRLTVT.

In nucleotides, the CDR3 is TGTGCCAGCAGCCAAGATTTTGGAGCGGGGACAGGGGCTGAAAAACTGTTTTTT. Translating gives CASSQDFGAGTGAEKLFF. The rearrangement links TRBV3-1 (or the pseudogene TRBV3-2) to TRBJ1-4; the match to TRBD1 covers 10 bases. Germline assignment: CDR1 LGHDT and CDR2 YNNKEL (reference sequence). The junction had 11 bases not matched to a gene; V was cut back by 0 bases and J by 7 bases. The CDR3 totals 18 residues.

The rearrangement uses TRBV6-5 and TRBJ2-2, with no clear D. The germline gives CDR1 MNHEY, CDR2 SVGAGI. The germline V and J ends were trimmed by 0 bases and 1 base, with 6 bases remaining between them. The CDR3 sequence is 15 residues long. CDR3 amino acids: CASSYSPQNTGELFF. The CDR3 DNA reads as TGTGCCAGCAGTTACTCGCCCCAGAACACCGGGGAGCTGTTTTTT.

The CDR3 DNA is TGCGCCAGCAGCTACCTCTTCGGGGTAGATCAGCCCCAGCATTTT. Translating it yields CASSYLFGVDQPQHF. The J gene is TRBJ1-5, the V gene TRBV4-3, with no clear D. This CDR3 is built from 15 residues. Trimming pared 5 bases from V and 5 bases from J, leaving 16 bases between. Germline CDR1 reads LGHNA; CDR2 reads YSLEER.

This clone occurred a few times. The J gene is TRBJ2-1, the V gene TRBV29-1; 10 positions agree with TRBD2. Trimming took 6 bases from V and 4 from J; bases not matched to a gene: 6. CDR1 is SQVTM, CDR2 ANQGSEA, per germline. The length of the CDR3 is 14 residues. This CDR3 is CSVGGTSAYNEQFF. The DNA of the CDR3 is TGCAGCGTGGGGGGGACTAGCGCATACAATGAGCAGTTCTTC.

The rearrangement links TRBV5-1 to TRBJ2-1, with D perhaps matching TRBD2 (5 bases). Germline lookup yields CDR1 SGHRS and CDR2 YFSETQ. The CDR3 extends over 16 amino acids. The V end lost 0 bases, the J end lost 0 bases, and 10 bases lay between the germline ends. As DNA, the CDR3 is TGCGCCAGCAGCTTGGCTGGCGGGCCCTCCTACAATGAGCAGTTCTTC. Translating it yields CASSLAGGPSYNEQFF. The full variable domain, in which reference TRBV5-1 and TRBJ2-1 provide the parts outside the CDR3, is KAGVTQTPRYLIKTRGQQVTLSCSPISGHRSVSWYQQTPGQGLQFLFEYFSETQRNKGNFPGRFSGRQFSNSRSEMNVSTLELGDSALYLCASSLAGGPSYNEQFFGPGTRLTVL.

Here the CDR3 DNA reads TGTGCCAGCAGTTTAGCGCAAGGCGCTGAAGCTTTCTTT. Protein sequence: CASSLAQGAEAFF. V usage is TRBV12-3 or TRBV12-4 and J usage is TRBJ1-1; unclear D gene. V lost 0 bases, J lost 6 bases, and 8 bases lay in between. The length of the CDR3 is 13 residues.

The chain links TRBV4-2 to TRBJ1-6; the D gene is possibly TRBD1 (6 bases). The CDR3 extends over 15 amino acids. Germline V gene data show CDR1 as LGHNA and CDR2 as YNFKEQ. V gave up 0 bases and J gave up 10 bases, with 13 bases separating them. The CDR3 here is CASSQDAGAGSPLHF. The CDR3 nucleotides are TGTGCCAGCAGCCAAGATGCGGGGGCCGGGTCACCCCTCCACTTT.

This chain joins TRBV18 and TRBJ1-2; D is unclear. Germline assignment: CDR1 KGHSH and CDR2 LQKENI. The CDR3 spans 13 residues. Trimming pared 6 bases from V and 1 base from J, leaving 9 bases between. The CDR3 sequence is CASSPPVNYGYTF. As DNA, the CDR3 is TGTGCCAGCTCCCCGCCCGTTAACTATGGCTACACCTTC.

The chain is built from TRBV6-5 and TRBJ1-3, with D perhaps matching TRBD1 (5 bases). Germline lookup yields CDR1 MNHEY and CDR2 SVGAGI. V was shortened by 7 bases and J by 6 bases, with 16 bases between the two germline ends. CDR3 length: 14 amino acids. The CDR3 sequence: CASIRGGTANTIYF. CDR3 in DNA: TGTGCCAGCATCCGGGGGGGTACGGCAAACACCATATATTTT.

The rearrangement links TRBV7-6 to TRBJ2-7; a possible D gene is TRBD1 (6 bases). CDR3 length equals 15 residues. Trimming removed 1 base from V and 1 base from J, with 11 bases in between. The V gene's germline CDR1 is SGHVS and CDR2 FNYEAQ. The CDR3 here is CASSLGAGVSYEQYV. The CDR3 nucleotides are TGTGCCAGCAGCTTAGGGGCAGGGGTGTCCTACGAGCAGTACGTC.

The J gene is TRBJ1-1, the V gene TRBV20-1; unclear D gene. CDR1 and CDR2 (germline): DFQATT, SNEGSKA (reference sequence). V lost 3 bases and J 2 bases, leaving 10 bases between the germline ends. The CDR3 spans 13 residues. This CDR3 reads CSASVSFNTEAFF. CDR3 DNA: TGCAGTGCTAGTGTCAGCTTTAACACTGAAGCTTTCTTT.

J is TRBJ1-1 and V is TRBV6-5; D call uncertain. The CDR3 length is 13 residues. Between the trimmed V and J ends, which lost 2 bases and 1 base, there was a span of 5 bases. In germline, CDR1 is MNHEY, CDR2 SVGAGI. This CDR3 reads CASSYDENTEAFF. The CDR3 DNA is TGTGCCAGCAGTTACGATGAGAACACTGAAGCTTTCTTT.

This clone occurred once. This chain connects TRBV9 to TRBJ2-3; 7 positions match TRBD1. Trimming removed 3 bases from V and 2 bases from J; junction bases left unmatched: 6. This CDR3 is built from 15 residues. Germline V lookup: CDR1 SGDLS, CDR2 YYNGEE. CDR3 nucleotide sequence: TGTGCCAGCAGCGACCGGGACAGCTTCACAGATACGCAGTATTTT. Translated, it gives CASSDRDSFTDTQYF.